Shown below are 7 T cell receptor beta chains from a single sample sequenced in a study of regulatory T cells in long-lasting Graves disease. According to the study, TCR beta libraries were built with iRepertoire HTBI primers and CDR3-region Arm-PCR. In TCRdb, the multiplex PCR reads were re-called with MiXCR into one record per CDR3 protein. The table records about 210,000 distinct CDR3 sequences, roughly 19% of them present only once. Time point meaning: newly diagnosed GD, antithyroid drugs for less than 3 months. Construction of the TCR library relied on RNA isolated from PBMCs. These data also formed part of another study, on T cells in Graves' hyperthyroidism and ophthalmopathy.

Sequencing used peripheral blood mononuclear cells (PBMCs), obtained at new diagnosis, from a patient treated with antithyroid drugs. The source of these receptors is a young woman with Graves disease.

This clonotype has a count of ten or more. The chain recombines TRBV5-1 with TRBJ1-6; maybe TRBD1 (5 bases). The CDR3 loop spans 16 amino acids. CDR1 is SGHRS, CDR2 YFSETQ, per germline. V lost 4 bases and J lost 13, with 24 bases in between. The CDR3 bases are TGCGCCAGCAGCCCGAATACTGTGAGGGGAATCATTCCCCTCCACTTT. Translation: CASSPNTVRGIIPLHF.

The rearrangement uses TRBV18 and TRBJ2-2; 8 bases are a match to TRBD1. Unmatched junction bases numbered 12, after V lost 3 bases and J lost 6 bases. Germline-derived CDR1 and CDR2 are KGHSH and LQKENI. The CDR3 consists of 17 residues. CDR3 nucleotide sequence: TGTGCCAGCTCACCCCGCGTGAACAGGGGGTCCCCCGGGGAGCTGTTTTTT. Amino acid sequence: CASSPRVNRGSPGELFF.

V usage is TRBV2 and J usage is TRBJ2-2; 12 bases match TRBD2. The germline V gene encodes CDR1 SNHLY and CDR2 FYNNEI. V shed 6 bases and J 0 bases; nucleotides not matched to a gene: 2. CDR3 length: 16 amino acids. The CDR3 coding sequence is TGTGCCAGCAGCCGGACTAGCGGGACGAACACCGGGGAGCTGTTTTTT. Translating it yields CASSRTSGTNTGELFF.

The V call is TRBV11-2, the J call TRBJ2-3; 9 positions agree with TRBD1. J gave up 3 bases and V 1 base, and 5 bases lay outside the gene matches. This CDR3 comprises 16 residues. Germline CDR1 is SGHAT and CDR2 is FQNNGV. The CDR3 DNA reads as TGTGCCAGCAGCTTAGCCCGGACAGGGGCGACAGATACGCAGTATTTT. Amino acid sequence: CASSLARTGATDTQYF.

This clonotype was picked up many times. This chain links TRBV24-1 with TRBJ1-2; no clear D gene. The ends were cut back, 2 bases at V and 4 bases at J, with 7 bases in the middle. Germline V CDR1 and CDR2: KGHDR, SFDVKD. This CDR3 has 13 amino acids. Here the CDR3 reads CATSDSISYGYTF. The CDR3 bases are TGTGCCACCAGTGATTCCATATCCTATGGCTACACCTTC.

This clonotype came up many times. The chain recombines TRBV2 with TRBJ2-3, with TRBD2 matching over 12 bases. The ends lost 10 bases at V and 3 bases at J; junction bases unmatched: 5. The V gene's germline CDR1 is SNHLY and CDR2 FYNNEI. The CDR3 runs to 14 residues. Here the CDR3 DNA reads TGTGCCATATCTAGCGGGGGGGGGACAGATACGCAGTATTTT. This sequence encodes CAISSGGGTDTQYF.

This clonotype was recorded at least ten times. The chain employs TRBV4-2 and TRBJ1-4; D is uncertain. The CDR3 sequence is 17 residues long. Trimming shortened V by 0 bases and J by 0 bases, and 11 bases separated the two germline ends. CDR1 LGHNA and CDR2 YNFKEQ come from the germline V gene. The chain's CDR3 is CASSQDGRLATNEKLFF. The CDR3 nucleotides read TGTGCCAGCAGCCAAGATGGGCGACTAGCAACTAATGAAAAACTGTTTTTT.